A selection of T cell receptor beta chains follows, all from one sample in a study of persistence of HIV-infected CD4 T cells. These receptors lack a known antigen. The table came from immunoSEQ multiplex PCR; TCRdb's copy has only in-frame clones and leaves some out. The sample gives about 33,000 clones, 82% of which show up once; 6.4% is in the top ten. The starting material was CD4+ T cells sorted from PBMCs after roughly 17-hour stimulation, obtained from a patient who received antiretroviral therapy. The receptors shown here come from an adult woman with HIV who was CMV-seropositive. Both conserved end residues are part of each CDR3. A D gene is named only where the DNA matches it firmly. Clone size appears in some rows only: once, few, many, or a class for an expanded clone.

D	J	size	V	DNA	CDR3
-	TRBJ2-7	-	TRBV15	TGTGCCACCAGCAGAGATTTAGGGGTCGTCTACGAGCAGTACTTC	CATSRDLGVVYEQYF
-	TRBJ2-5	once	TRBV11-1	TGTGCCAGCAGCTCACCCTTCCAAGAGACCCAGTACTTC	CASSSPFQETQYF
-	TRBJ1-2	few	TRBV6-1	TGTGCCAGCAGTGATGATAGGTTGGGTTCGAGCTATGGCTACACCTTC	CASSDDRLGSSYGYTF
-	TRBJ1-6	-	TRBV6-1	TGTGCCAGCAGTGAAGCATGGGTCTCTAATTCACCCCTCCACTTT	CASSEAWVSNSPLHF
TRBD1	TRBJ1-1	-	TRBV28	TGTGCCAGCAGAACTGGACAGGCGAACACTGAAGCTTTCTTT	CASRTGQANTEAFF
-	TRBJ2-3	few	TRBV6-1	TGTGCCAGCAGTCACACAGGGTCCACAGATACGCAGTATTTT	CASSHTGSTDTQYF
-	TRBJ2-1	-	TRBV12-3/TRBV12-4	TGTGCCAGCAGTAGGGCCAGGGAGCAGTTCTTC	CASSRAREQFF
-	TRBJ2-3	-	TRBV6-5	TGTGCCAGCAGCTCCGCAACTAGTTACCCAGATACGCAGTATTTT	CASSSATSYPDTQYF
TRBD1	TRBJ1-3	-	TRBV9	TGTGCCAGCAGCGCACCGCATTCCTCAGGGGGCGGGAACACCATATATTTT	CASSAPHSSGGGNTIYF
-	TRBJ1-2	-	TRBV6-1	TGTGCCAGCAGTGAAGCGGGCTCAGGGCAGGGCTATGGCTACACCTTC	CASSEAGSGQGYGYTF
-	TRBJ1-4	once	TRBV19	TGTGCCAGTAGTAGCCCGGGGGGTAATGAAAAACTGTTTTTT	CASSSPGGNEKLFF
-	TRBJ1-1	-	TRBV4-1	TGCGCCAGCAGCTATCCCCGTTGGGTCGGGACTCCCAAAACAAACACTGAAGCTTTCTTT	CASSYPRWVGTPKTNTEAFF
TRBD1	TRBJ1-5	few	TRBV7-9	TGTGCCAGCAGCTCAGACAGGGACAATCAGCCCCAGCATTTT	CASSSDRDNQPQHF
-	TRBJ2-7	-	TRBV20-1	TGCAGTGCTAGATTTTTACCCGAGCAGTACTTC	CSARFLPEQYF
-	TRBJ1-2	-	TRBV5-4	TGTGCCAGCAGCTTCAGCGGGGGTGACGGCTACACCTTC	CASSFSGGDGYTF
TRBD1	TRBJ2-7	once	TRBV28	TGTGCCACCCGGACAGGGTCTCTCGAGCAGTACTTC	CATRTGSLEQYF
TRBD2	TRBJ2-5	-	TRBV20-1	TGCAGTGCTAGTATGCTAGCGGGACAGACCTTGGAGACCCAGTACTTC	CSASMLAGQTLETQYF
-	TRBJ1-2	few	TRBV5-4	TGTGCCAGCAGCGTCCAGGGACGGCAATCGTATGGCTACACCTTC	CASSVQGRQSYGYTF
TRBD1	TRBJ1-3	-	TRBV2	TGTGCCACCGGACAGGGGGCAAACTCTGGAAACACCATATATTTT	CATGQGANSGNTIYF
-	TRBJ2-4	-	TRBV28	TGTGCCAGCAGTCCCCTAGTAACGCTAGCCAAAAACATTCAGTACTTC	CASSPLVTLAKNIQYF
-	TRBJ2-5	-	TRBV6-1	TGTGCCAGCAGGGAAGTTTCGTCGGGGAAAGAGACCCAGTACTTC	CASREVSSGKETQYF
-	TRBJ2-2	once	TRBV5-1	TGCGCCAGCAGCTTGCGGCTAGCAAACACCGGGGAGCTGTTTTTT	CASSLRLANTGELFF
TRBD1	TRBJ1-5	-	TRBV15	TGTGCCACCAGTCCAGGGGGCTTAGGGAGCAATCAGCCCCAGCATTTT	CATSPGGLGSNQPQHF
TRBD1	TRBJ1-2	-	TRBV4-3	TGCGCCAGCAGCCAAGATCGGGACAGCTACTCCTATGGCTACACCTTC	CASSQDRDSYSYGYTF
-	TRBJ1-2	-	TRBV3-1/TRBV3-2	TGTGCCAGCAGCCAAGATCGGGCAGGCTATGGCTACACCTTC	CASSQDRAGYGYTF
-	TRBJ2-2	-	TRBV11-1	TGTGCCAGCAGCTTAGACCCCCCCGGGGAGCTGTTTTTT	CASSLDPPGELFF
-	TRBJ1-1	-	TRBV28	TGTGCCAGCAGTTCTCGGCGGGAAGCTTTCTTT	CASSSRREAFF
-	TRBJ2-7	-	TRBV5-4	TGTGCCAGCAGCTTGGCCCTTTCCGACGAGCAGTACTTC	CASSLALSDEQYF
-	TRBJ1-2	-	TRBV6-5	TGTGCCAGCGGCGGGGGAGTCGGCTACACCTTC	CASGGGVGYTF
-	TRBJ1-2	-	TRBV4-1	TGCGCCAGCAGCCAAGAAGCCGGCTACGGCTACACCTTC	CASSQEAGYGYTF
-	TRBJ1-2	-	TRBV29-1	TGCAGCGAGCAGGCCTATGGAGGCTATGGCTACACCTTC	CSEQAYGGYGYTF
-	TRBJ1-3	-	TRBV29-1	TGCAGCGCCCAGAGAGATGGAAACACCATATATTTT	CSAQRDGNTIYF
TRBD1	TRBJ1-1	-	TRBV29-1	TGCAGCGCCGACAGGGGGCTGGACACTGAAGCTTTCTTT	CSADRGLDTEAFF
-	TRBJ1-6	-	TRBV28	TGTGCCAGCAGTTTTGGTAATTCACCCCTCCACTTT	CASSFGNSPLHF
-	TRBJ1-2	-	TRBV5-4	TGTGCCAGCAGCGAGGGGGGGGCTCCATATGGCTACACCTTC	CASSEGGAPYGYTF
TRBD1	TRBJ1-3	once	TRBV6-5	TGTGCCAGCAGTTACTCGGACAGGGAAACCACCATATATTTT	CASSYSDRETTIYF
TRBD2	TRBJ2-3	-	TRBV27	TGTGCCAGCAGTAGAGGGACTAGCGGGAGCACAGATACGCAGTATTTT	CASSRGTSGSTDTQYF
TRBD1	TRBJ1-2	-	TRBV18	TGTGCCAGCTCACCCTCGGGACAGGGGGTTGGCTACACCTTC	CASSPSGQGVGYTF
TRBD1	TRBJ2-7	-	TRBV6-1	TGTGCCAGCAGTGGGGGACAGGGGGCGTTCAGGTCCTACGAGCAGTACTTC	CASSGGQGAFRSYEQYF
-	TRBJ2-1	-	TRBV27	TGTGCCAGCAGTCCCCTTAGCGTCTCCTACAATGAGCAGTTCTTC	CASSPLSVSYNEQFF
-	TRBJ1-6	few	TRBV14	TGTGCCAGCAGCCAAGTAGGCAATTCACCCCTCCACTTT	CASSQVGNSPLHF
-	TRBJ1-5	few	TRBV6-5	TGTGCCAGCACCTCCGGGATGTCTCGGCCCCAGCATTTT	CASTSGMSRPQHF
-	TRBJ1-4	-	TRBV5-4	TGTGCCAGCAAAGGGGGGGGGAATGAAAAACTGTTTTTT	CASKGGGNEKLFF
-	TRBJ2-7	-	TRBV27	TGTGCCAGCAGTTTATCGGCAGGCCCCTACGAGCAGTACTTC	CASSLSAGPYEQYF
-	TRBJ1-2	-	TRBV7-2	TGTGCCAGCAGCTTAGACAAAGGACGGAACTATGGCTACACCTTC	CASSLDKGRNYGYTF
-	TRBJ2-1	-	TRBV7-9	TGTGCCAGCAGCTCCCGAGGACAGGGAGGGAACAGTGAGCAGTTCTTC	CASSSRGQGGNSEQFF
TRBD2	TRBJ2-5	-	TRBV7-7	TGTGCCAGCAGCCCAGTAGCGGGAGGGCCGAGAGAGACCCAGTACTTC	CASSPVAGGPRETQYF
TRBD1	TRBJ2-7	-	TRBV7-8	TGTGCCAGCAGCTTAGCTGCCGACAGGGGCGAGCAGTACTTC	CASSLAADRGEQYF
-	TRBJ1-6	-	TRBV28	TGTGCCAGCAGTTTACCCCAGACACATTCACCCCTCCACTTT	CASSLPQTHSPLHF
-	TRBJ1-3	-	TRBV7-2	TGTGCCAGCAGCCACAGGAGTATCTCTGGAAACACCATATATTTT	CASSHRSISGNTIYF
-	TRBJ2-3	once	TRBV7-2	TGTGCCAGCAGCTTGCTCTCCGGCACAGATACGCAGTATTTT	CASSLLSGTDTQYF
-	TRBJ1-5	-	TRBV4-1	TGCGCCAGCAGCCAAGAGGGGGACCAAAAGGATCAGCCTCAGCATTTT	CASSQEGDQKDQPQHF
-	TRBJ1-4	-	TRBV14	TGTGCCAGCAGCCATCTCGATGAGGGGAAACTGTTTTTT	CASSHLDEGKLFF
-	TRBJ2-7	-	TRBV27	TGTGCCAGCAGTTTTTGGGGGAGGGGGAGCTACGAGCAGTACTTC	CASSFWGRGSYEQYF